This T cell receptor beta chain was documented in a study of lymphopenia after photon versus proton radiotherapy. Study findings and constraints: Post-nadir diversity loss with photons came from oligoclonal expansion, particularly CD8+ Temra cells. Under photons, naive T cells and diversity fell while effector/memory populations rose.

Notes on this clone: Antigen unknown.

Assay used: immunoSEQ multiplex PCR; TCRdb lists only in-frame clones, some missing. The table shows approximately 170,000 clones, with approximately 90% occurring only once. The CDR3 runs 13 residues. V lost 0 bases, J lost 7 bases, and 7 bases lay in between. CDR1 and CDR2 from the germline V gene are SGDLS and YYNGEE. Sequencing was performed on peripheral blood, taken from a patient treated with photon-based radiotherapy. The source of this sequence is a man aged 50-59 years with gastric cancer. The chain recombines TRBV9 with TRBJ2-2, with D unclear. The CDR3 coding sequence is TGTGCCAGCAGCGTAGGTTTCGGCGGGGAGCTGTTTTTT. As protein: CASSVGFGGELFF.